This T cell receptor (beta chain) was documented in a study of shared clonotypes between healthy human individuals. Across the study: A couple of women and three men aged 18 to 49 served as donors. General study results and limits: Naive subsets generally exceeded memory subsets in estimated richness. An anticipated effect of sequencing depth on clonotype sharing among donors was recognized.

With regard to this clone: Its target is not known.

The data were produced by immunoSEQ multiplex PCR, yet TCRdb's version contains in-frame clones alone and is incomplete. This sample has roughly 2.5 million clones, with around 94% found just once. V was shortened by 6 bases and J by 6 bases, with 11 bases between the two germline ends. Germline V CDR1 and CDR2: MNHNS, SASEGT. The CDR3 loop spans 12 amino acids. This chain uses TRBV6-1 with TRBJ1-1; D gene unclear. Material for sequencing was naive CD4+ T cells sorted from blood. Subset here: CD45RA+ positively selected. The TCR comes from a man younger than 35 in good health. The CDR3, as DNA: TGTGCCAGCAGGTCAGGATACCCTGAAGCTTTCTTT. Translation: CASRSGYPEAFF.